A single sample gave rise to the 8 T cell receptor beta chains below, sequenced in a study of early T cells in non-severe SARS-CoV-2 infection. TCRdb re-derived calls from the 5' RACE reads in MiXCR, one entry per CDR3 protein. The sample consists of approximately 60,000 distinct CDR3 sequences, over 10% of them appearing once. The source material was whole blood. Receptor source: an adult who was a healthcare worker with PCR-confirmed SARS-CoV-2 infection or an uninfected control (not recorded which).

There are a few counts of this clonotype. The chain is built from TRBV18 and TRBJ2-7; 10 bases match TRBD1. The CDR3 is 17 amino acids. V lost 4 bases, J lost 2 bases, and 11 bases stayed unmatched. Germline-derived CDR1 and CDR2 are KGHSH and LQKENI. CDR3 protein: CASSLSTDGTGAYEQYF. CDR3 DNA sequence: TGTGCCAGCTCACTCTCAACCGACGGGACAGGGGCCTACGAGCAGTACTTC.

As regards this clonotype: This sequence may be a read error, since a much larger clone differs from it by one base. This chain links TRBV5-1 with TRBJ2-7; unclear D gene. The V gene's germline CDR1 is SGHRS and CDR2 YFSETQ. The V end lost 0 bases, the J end lost 1 base, and 8 bases lay between the germline ends. The CDR3 consists of 14 residues. The CDR3 protein is CASSLEEASYEQYF. The CDR3 DNA follows: TGCGCCAGCAGCTTGGAGGAAGCATCCTACGAGCAGTACTTC.

This clonotype was detected a few times. V is TRBV5-6 and J is TRBJ1-2, with a possible D match to TRBD1 (5 bases). V shed 2 bases and J shed 3 bases, with 14 bases lying between them. CDR3 length: 15 amino acids. Germline V lookup: CDR1 SGHDT, CDR2 YYEEEE. The CDR3 reads CASSFNGGSYYGYTF. The CDR3 DNA reads TGTGCCAGCAGCTTTAACGGGGGGAGTTACTATGGCTACACCTTC. Together with reference TRBV5-6 and TRBJ1-2, the CDR3 gives the full variable domain: DAGVTQSPTHLIKTRGQQVTLRCSPKSGHDTVSWYQQALGQGPQFIFQYYEEEERQRGNFPDRFSGHQFPNYSSELNVNALLLGDSALYLCASSFNGGSYYGYTFGSGTRLTVV.

The rearrangement links TRBV7-2 to TRBJ1-1; weak D call: TRBD1 (6 bases). Trimming left V 3 bases short and J 1 base short, with 9 bases between. The length of the CDR3 is 14 residues. Per the germline V gene, CDR1 is SGHTA and CDR2 is FQGNSA. CDR3 residues: CASSFWGRNTEAFF. CDR3 sequence (DNA): TGTGCCAGCAGCTTCTGGGGGCGGAACACTGAAGCTTTCTTT. The full variable domain, rest sourced from reference TRBV7-2 and TRBJ1-1, is GAGVSQSPSNKVTEKGKDVELRCDPISGHTALYWYRQSLGQGLEFLIYFQGNSAPDKSGLPSDRFSAERTGGSVSTLTIQRTQQEDSAVYLCASSFWGRNTEAFFGQGTRLTVV.

This chain links TRBV5-4 with TRBJ1-2; TRBD1 matches 7 bases. The CDR3 is 16 amino acids. The V gene end was trimmed by 0 bases and the J gene end by 0 bases; junction bases not matched to a gene: 5. Looked up from germline, CDR1 is SGHNT and CDR2 is YYREEE (reference sequence). CDR3 in amino acids: CASSLARGTANYGYTF. CDR3 in DNA: TGTGCCAGCAGCTTGGCTAGGGGGACAGCTAACTATGGCTACACCTTC.

The chain recombines TRBV29-1 with TRBJ2-1, with TRBD1 identical over 8 bases. Germline loops: CDR1 SQVTM, CDR2 ANQGSEA. The CDR3 covers 13 residues. After removal of 7 bases from V and 2 bases from J, the junction contained 4 bases not matched to a gene. The CDR3 nucleotides read TGCAGCGAACGGACAGGGACCTACAATGAGCAGTTCTTC. Its protein product is CSERTGTYNEQFF.

CDR3 amino acids: CASSLESEQYF. As DNA, the CDR3 is TGTGCCAGCAGCTTAGAGTCCGAGCAGTACTTC. The chain links TRBV7-9 to TRBJ2-7; D is uncertain. V was pared by 1 base and J by 6 bases, with 4 bases between. Germline lookup yields CDR1 SEHNR and CDR2 FQNEAQ (reference sequence). The CDR3 has 11 amino acids.

This clonotype was detected many times. The chain employs TRBV5-4 and TRBJ2-7, with TRBD1 identical over 11 bases. The CDR3 loop spans 16 amino acids. CDR1 SGHNT and CDR2 YYREEE come from the germline V gene (reference sequence). The junction had 10 bases not matched to a gene; V was cut back by 6 bases and J by 2 bases. CDR3 nucleotides: TGTGCCAGCACTCAGGAGGCGGGACAGGGGGCCTACGAGCAGTACTTC. It translates to CASTQEAGQGAYEQYF.